The clone carrying this TCR beta chain was seen just once. In the study's own analysis: Amplification of reference gene primers provided the estimated nucleated cell counts. Method: immunoSEQ multiplex PCR; TCRdb's copy keeps in-frame clones and lacks some. Clone size and the V and J calls come from that table; the DNA yielded D and trimming. This sample has about 82,000 clones, with over 80% found just once. The record originates from a study of blood T cell repertoires in COVID-19. CDR3 length: 13 amino acids. Germline assignment: CDR1 MNHNS and CDR2 SASEGT. Trimming took off 2 bases at V and 3 bases at J, with 7 bases between the two ends.

Material for sequencing was peripheral blood. The TCR was taken from a man older than 75 with active or convalescent COVID-19. J is TRBJ1-2 and V is TRBV6-1; no definite D call. In nucleotides, the CDR3 is TGTGCCAGCAGTGAATTCCGTTACTATGGCTACACCTTC. This sequence encodes CASSEFRYYGYTF.